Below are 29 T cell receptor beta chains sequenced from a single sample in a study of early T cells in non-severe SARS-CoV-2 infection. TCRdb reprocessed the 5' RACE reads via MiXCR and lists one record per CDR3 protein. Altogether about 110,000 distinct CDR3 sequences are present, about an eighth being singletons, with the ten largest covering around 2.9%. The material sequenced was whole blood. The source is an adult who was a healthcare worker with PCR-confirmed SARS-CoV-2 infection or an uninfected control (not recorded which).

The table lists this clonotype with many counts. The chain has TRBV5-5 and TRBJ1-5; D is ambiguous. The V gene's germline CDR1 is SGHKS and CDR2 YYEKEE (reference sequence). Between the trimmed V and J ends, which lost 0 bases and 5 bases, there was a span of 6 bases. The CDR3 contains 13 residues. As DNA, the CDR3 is TGTGCCAGCAGCTTGGCCTTGGATCAGCCCCAGCATTTT. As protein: CASSLALDQPQHF. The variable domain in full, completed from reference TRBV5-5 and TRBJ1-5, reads DAGVTQSPTHLIKTRGQQVTLRCSPISGHKSVSWYQQVLGQGPQFIFQYYEKEERGRGNFPDRFSARQFPNYSSELNVNALLLGDSALYLCASSLALDQPQHFGDGTRLSIL.

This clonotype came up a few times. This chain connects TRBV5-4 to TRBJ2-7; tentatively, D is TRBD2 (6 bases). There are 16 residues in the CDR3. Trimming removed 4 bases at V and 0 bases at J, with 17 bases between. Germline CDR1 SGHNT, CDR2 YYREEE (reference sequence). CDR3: CASSLEGGASSYEQYF. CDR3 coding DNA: TGTGCCAGCAGCCTGGAGGGCGGGGCCAGCTCCTACGAGCAGTACTTC.

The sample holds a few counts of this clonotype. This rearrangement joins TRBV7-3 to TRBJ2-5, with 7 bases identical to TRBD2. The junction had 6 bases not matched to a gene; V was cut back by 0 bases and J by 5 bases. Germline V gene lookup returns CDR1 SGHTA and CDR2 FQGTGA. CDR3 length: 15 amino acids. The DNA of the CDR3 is TGTGCCAGCAGCTTAACTGTGGGAGGGCCGGAGACCCAGTACTTC. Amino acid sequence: CASSLTVGGPETQYF.

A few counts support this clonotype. CDR3: CASSFESYSTDTQYF. CDR3 DNA: TGTGCCAGCAGCTTCGAATCATACAGCACAGATACGCAGTATTTT. V gene TRBV5-5 combines with J gene TRBJ2-3; D unresolved. CDR3 length equals 15 residues. CDR1 and CDR2 (germline): SGHKS, YYEKEE (reference sequence). V was pared by 2 bases and J by 0 bases, with 10 bases between.

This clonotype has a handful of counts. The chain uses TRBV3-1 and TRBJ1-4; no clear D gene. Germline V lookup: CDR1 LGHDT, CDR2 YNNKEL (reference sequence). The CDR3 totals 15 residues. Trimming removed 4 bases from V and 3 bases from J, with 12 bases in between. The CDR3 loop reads CASSRRAPANEKLFF. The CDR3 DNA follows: TGTGCCAGCAGCCGTCGGGCCCCGGCTAATGAAAAACTGTTTTTT.

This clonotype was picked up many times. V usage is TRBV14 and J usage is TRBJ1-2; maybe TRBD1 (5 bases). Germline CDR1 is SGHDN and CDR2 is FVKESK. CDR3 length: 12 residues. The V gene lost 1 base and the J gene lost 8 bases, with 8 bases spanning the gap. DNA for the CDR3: TGTGCCAGCAGCCAAGGGGGCGTCGGCTACACCTTC. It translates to CASSQGGVGYTF.

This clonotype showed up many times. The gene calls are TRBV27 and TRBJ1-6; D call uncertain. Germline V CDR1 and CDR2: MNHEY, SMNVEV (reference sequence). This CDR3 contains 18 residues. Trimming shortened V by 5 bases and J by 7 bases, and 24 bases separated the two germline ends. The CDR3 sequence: CASSPSRPLLVENSPLHF. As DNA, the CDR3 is TGTGCCAGCAGTCCGTCGCGCCCCCTTCTGGTGGAGAATTCACCCCTCCACTTT.

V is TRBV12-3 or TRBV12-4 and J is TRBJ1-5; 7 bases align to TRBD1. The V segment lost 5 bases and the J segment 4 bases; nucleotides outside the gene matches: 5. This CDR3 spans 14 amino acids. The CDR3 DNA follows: TGTGCCAGCAGTCAGGGGGTTTGGAATCAGCCCCAGCATTTT. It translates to CASSQGVWNQPQHF.

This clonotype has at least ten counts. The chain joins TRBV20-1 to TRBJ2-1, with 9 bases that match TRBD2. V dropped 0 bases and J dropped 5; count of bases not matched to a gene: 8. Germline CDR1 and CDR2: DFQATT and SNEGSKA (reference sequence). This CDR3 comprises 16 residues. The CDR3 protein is CSARDAGGLANNEQFF. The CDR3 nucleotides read TGCAGTGCTAGAGATGCGGGCGGACTAGCGAACAATGAGCAGTTCTTC.

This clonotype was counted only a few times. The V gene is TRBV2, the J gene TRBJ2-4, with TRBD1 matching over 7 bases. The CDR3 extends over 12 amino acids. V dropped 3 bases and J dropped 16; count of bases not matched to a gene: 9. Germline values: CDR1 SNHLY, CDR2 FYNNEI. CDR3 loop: CASSDSRGKEYF. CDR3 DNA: TGTGCCAGCAGTGATTCCAGGGGGAAGGAATACTTC.

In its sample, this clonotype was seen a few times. CDR3 DNA sequence: TGTGCCAGTAGTATAAGGGGTGCGGGAAACACCATATATTTT. Translated: CASSIRGAGNTIYF. The chain carries TRBV19 and TRBJ1-3; possible D gene TRBD1, 5 bases. The CDR3 loop spans 14 amino acids. Germline CDR1 is LNHDA and CDR2 is SQIVND (reference sequence). Between the trimmed V and J ends, which lost 2 bases and 4 bases, there was a span of 9 bases.

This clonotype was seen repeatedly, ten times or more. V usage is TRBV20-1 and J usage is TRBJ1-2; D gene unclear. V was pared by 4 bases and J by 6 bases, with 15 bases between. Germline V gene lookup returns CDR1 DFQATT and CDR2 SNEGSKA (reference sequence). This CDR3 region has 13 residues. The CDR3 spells CSANGPGLDGYTF. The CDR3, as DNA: TGCAGTGCTAATGGCCCCGGTTTGGATGGCTACACCTTC.

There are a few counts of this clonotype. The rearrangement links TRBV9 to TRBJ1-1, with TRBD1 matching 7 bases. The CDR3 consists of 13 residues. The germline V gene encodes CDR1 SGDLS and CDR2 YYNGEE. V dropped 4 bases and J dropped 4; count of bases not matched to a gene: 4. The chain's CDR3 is CASSSTGFTEAFF. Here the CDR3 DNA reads TGTGCCAGCAGCTCGACAGGGTTCACTGAAGCTTTCTTT.

The CDR3 DNA is TGTGCCAGCCACGCATCGGACAGGGGAAATGAAAAACTGTTTTTT. Translation: CASHASDRGNEKLFF. The chain recombines TRBV7-8 with TRBJ1-4, with TRBD1 matching 9 bases. Germline V gives CDR1 SGHVS, CDR2 FQNEAQ. The J segment lost 5 bases and the V segment lost 8 bases, leaving 9 bases of the junction unmatched. The CDR3 is 15 residues long.

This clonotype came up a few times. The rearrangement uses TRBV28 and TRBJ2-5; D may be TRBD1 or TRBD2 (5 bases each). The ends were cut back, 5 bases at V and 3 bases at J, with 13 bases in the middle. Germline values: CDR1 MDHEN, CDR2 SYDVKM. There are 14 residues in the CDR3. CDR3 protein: CASSPPGLKETQYF. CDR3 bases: TGTGCCAGCAGTCCCCCGGGGCTTAAAGAGACCCAGTACTTC.

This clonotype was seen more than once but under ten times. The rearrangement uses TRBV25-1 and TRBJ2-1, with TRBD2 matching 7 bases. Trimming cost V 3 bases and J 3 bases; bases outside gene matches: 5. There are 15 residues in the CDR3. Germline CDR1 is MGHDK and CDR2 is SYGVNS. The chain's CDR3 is CASSDSGDYYNEQFF. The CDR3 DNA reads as TGTGCCAGCAGTGATTCCGGGGACTACTACAATGAGCAGTTCTTC.

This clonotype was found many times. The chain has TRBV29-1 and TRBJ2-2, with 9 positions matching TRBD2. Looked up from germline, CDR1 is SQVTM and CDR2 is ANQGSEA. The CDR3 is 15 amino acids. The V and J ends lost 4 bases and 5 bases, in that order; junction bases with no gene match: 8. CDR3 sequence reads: CSVVGLAGKTGELFF. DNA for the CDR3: TGCAGCGTTGTCGGGCTAGCGGGAAAGACCGGGGAGCTGTTTTTT.

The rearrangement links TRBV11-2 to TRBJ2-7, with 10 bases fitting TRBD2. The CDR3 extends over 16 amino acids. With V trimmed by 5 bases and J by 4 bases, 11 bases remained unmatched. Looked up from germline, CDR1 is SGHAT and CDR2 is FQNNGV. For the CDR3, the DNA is TGTGCCAGCAGCCCCCTCAGCGGGAGGGCCGTGTACGAGCAGTACTTC. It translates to CASSPLSGRAVYEQYF.

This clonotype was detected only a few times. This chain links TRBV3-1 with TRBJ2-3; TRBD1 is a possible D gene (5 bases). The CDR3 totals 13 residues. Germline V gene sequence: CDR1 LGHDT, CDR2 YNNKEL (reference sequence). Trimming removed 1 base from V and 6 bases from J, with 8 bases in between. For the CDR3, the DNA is TGTGCCAGCAGCCAAGGGGGCTGGGATACGCAGTATTTT. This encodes CASSQGGWDTQYF.

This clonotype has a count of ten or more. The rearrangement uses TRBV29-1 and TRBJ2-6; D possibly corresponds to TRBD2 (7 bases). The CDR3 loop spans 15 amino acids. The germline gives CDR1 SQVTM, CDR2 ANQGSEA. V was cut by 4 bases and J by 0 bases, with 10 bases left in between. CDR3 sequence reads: CSVGGGASGANVLTF. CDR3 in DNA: TGCAGCGTTGGAGGGGGGGCCTCTGGGGCCAACGTCCTGACTTTC.

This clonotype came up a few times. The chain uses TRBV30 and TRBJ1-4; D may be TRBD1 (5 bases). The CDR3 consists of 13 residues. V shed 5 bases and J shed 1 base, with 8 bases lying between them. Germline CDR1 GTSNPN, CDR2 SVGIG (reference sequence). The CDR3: CAWSRGTNEKLFF. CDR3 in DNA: TGTGCCTGGTCGAGGGGAACTAATGAAAAACTGTTTTTT.

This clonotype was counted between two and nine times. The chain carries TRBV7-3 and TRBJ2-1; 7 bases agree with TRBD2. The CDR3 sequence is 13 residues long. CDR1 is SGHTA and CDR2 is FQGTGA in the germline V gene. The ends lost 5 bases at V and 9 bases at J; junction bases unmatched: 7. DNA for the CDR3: TGTGCCAGCAGCAAAACTAGCGAAGGTGAGCAGTTCTTC. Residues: CASSKTSEGEQFF.

CDR3 sequence (DNA): TGCGCCAGCAGCTTGGCCGGGTTTCCCTACGAGCAGTACTTC. Its protein product is CASSLAGFPYEQYF. The chain links TRBV5-1 to TRBJ2-7; D not resolved. V was pared by 0 bases and J by 2 bases, with 9 bases between. The length of the CDR3 is 14 residues. Germline CDR1 and CDR2: SGHRS and YFSETQ.

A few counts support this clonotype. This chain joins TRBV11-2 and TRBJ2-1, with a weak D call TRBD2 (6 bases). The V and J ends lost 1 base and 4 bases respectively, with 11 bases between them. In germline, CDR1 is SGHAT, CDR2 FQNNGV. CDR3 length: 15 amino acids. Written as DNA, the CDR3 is TGTGCCAGCAGCTTAGCCCCCGGGACTTACAATGAGCAGTTCTTC. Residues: CASSLAPGTYNEQFF. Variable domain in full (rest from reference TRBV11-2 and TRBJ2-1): EAGVAQSPRYKIIEKRQSVAFWCNPISGHATLYWYQQILGQGPKLLIQFQNNGVVDDSQLPKDRFSAERLKGVDSTLKIQPAKLEDSAVYLCASSLAPGTYNEQFFGPGTRLTVL.

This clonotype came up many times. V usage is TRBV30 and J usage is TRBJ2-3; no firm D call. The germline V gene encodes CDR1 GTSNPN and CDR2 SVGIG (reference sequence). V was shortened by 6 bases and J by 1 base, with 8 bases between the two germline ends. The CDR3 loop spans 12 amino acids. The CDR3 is CACSTGTDTQYF. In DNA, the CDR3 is TGTGCCTGCTCCACTGGCACAGATACGCAGTATTTT.

DNA for the CDR3: TGTGCCAGCAGAACTCCGGGAACAAATCAGCCCCAGCATTTT. It translates to CASRTPGTNQPQHF. The chain is built from TRBV12-3 or TRBV12-4 and TRBJ1-5; D is uncertain. Deletions cut 6 bases from V and 4 bases from J, with 13 bases between. The CDR3 loop spans 14 amino acids.

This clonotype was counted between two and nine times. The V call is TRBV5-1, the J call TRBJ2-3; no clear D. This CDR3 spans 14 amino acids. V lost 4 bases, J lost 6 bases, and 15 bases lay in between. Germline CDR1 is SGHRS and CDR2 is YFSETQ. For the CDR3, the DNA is TGCGCCAGCAGCCTATGGAAGGAGTCTGATACGCAGTATTTT. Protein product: CASSLWKESDTQYF.

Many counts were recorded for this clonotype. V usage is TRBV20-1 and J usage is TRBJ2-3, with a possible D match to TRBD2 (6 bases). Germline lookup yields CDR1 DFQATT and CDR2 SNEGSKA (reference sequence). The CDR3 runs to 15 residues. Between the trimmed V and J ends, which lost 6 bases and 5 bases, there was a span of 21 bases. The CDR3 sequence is CSAGMGGLKGDTQYF. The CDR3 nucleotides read TGCAGTGCGGGTATGGGAGGCTTAAAAGGAGATACGCAGTATTTT.

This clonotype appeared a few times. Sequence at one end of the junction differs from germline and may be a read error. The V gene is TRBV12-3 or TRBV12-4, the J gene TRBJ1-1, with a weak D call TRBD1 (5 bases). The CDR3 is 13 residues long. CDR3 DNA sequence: TGTGCCAGCAGCCGTACGGGAGGGACTGAAGTTTTCTTT. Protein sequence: CASSRTGGTEVFF.